The 32 T cell receptor beta chains given below trace back to one sample, sequenced in a study of cytomegalovirus exposure and HLA in healthy donors. The study ran its PCR with 60 Vbeta and 13 Jbeta primers. The assay was immunoSEQ multiplex PCR, and TCRdb's table has in-frame clones only and misses some. In the table there are some 140,000 clones, roughly 77% of which are singletons. Sequencing used PBMCs. The source of these receptors is a man aged 25-45 years in good health and CMV-seropositive.

The chain combines TRBV27 with TRBJ2-3; 7 bases agree with TRBD2. The CDR3 is 15 amino acids. V was clipped by 5 bases and J by 2 bases; unmatched bases: 7. Germline CDR1 MNHEY, CDR2 SMNVEV (reference sequence). The CDR3 coding sequence is TGTGCCAGCAGTCAACCCGGACTAGACACAGATACGCAGTATTTT. Translation gives CASSQPGLDTDTQYF.

V is TRBV30 and J is TRBJ2-1, with 8 bases aligning to TRBD2. The junction had 2 bases not matched to a gene; V was cut back by 3 bases and J by 10 bases. Germline V gene sequence: CDR1 GTSNPN, CDR2 SVGIG (reference sequence). This CDR3 has 11 amino acids. CDR3 nucleotides: TGTGCCTGGAGGTTAGCGGGAGAGCAGTTCTTC. Protein: CAWRLAGEQFF.

The V and J genes are TRBV29-1 and TRBJ2-7, with D hard to call. CDR1 is SQVTM and CDR2 is ANQGSEA in the germline V gene. This CDR3 comprises 14 residues. The ends were cut back, 4 bases at V and 5 bases at J, with 18 bases in the middle. In nucleotides, the CDR3 is TGCAGCGTTGCCTTTGGGCAGGCAAAAGACGAGCAGTACTTC. Protein sequence: CSVAFGQAKDEQYF.

The gene calls are TRBV27 and TRBJ2-7; 7 bases are a match to TRBD1. Germline trimming cut 8 bases from V and 1 base from J; bases unmatched to any gene: 8. Germline V gene data show CDR1 as MNHEY and CDR2 as SMNVEV (reference sequence). This CDR3 contains 14 residues. CDR3: CASRDSLTSYEQYF. CDR3 nucleotide sequence: TGTGCCAGCCGGGACAGCTTGACTTCCTACGAGCAGTACTTC.

The chain uses TRBV19 and TRBJ1-2, with D possibly matching TRBD1 (5 bases). This CDR3 is built from 15 residues. V was shortened by 6 bases and J by 0 bases, with 14 bases between the two germline ends. Germline CDR1 is LNHDA and CDR2 is SQIVND (reference sequence). CDR3: CASSPSGGTNYGYTF. The CDR3 bases are TGTGCCAGTAGCCCCTCCGGGGGGACTAACTATGGCTACACCTTC. Based on the CDR3 plus reference TRBV19 and TRBJ1-2, the full variable domain is DGGITQSPKYLFRKEGQNVTLSCEQNLNHDAMYWYRQDPGQGLRLIYYSQIVNDFQKGDIAEGYSVSREKKESFPLTVTSAQKNPTAFYLCASSPSGGTNYGYTFGSGTRLTVV.

V and J are TRBV18 and TRBJ2-5, with D uncertain. The CDR3 has 11 amino acids. Germline V CDR1 and CDR2: KGHSH, LQKENI. The ends were cut back, 3 bases at V and 6 bases at J, with 5 bases in the middle. This CDR3 is CASSPEKTQYF. The DNA of the CDR3 is TGTGCCAGCTCACCGGAGAAGACCCAGTACTTC.

CDR3 in amino acids: CASSPQGVRLSGANVLTF. The CDR3 region has the DNA TGTGCCAGCAGCCCCCAGGGGGTTAGGCTCTCTGGGGCCAACGTCCTGACTTTC. This chain links TRBV7-3 with TRBJ2-6; 7 bases are a match to TRBD1. V shed 5 bases and J 0 bases; nucleotides not matched to a gene: 10. This CDR3 has 18 amino acids. Germline CDR1 and CDR2: SGHTA and FQGTGA.

This clone was recorded once. The chain recombines TRBV30 with TRBJ1-2; 7 nucleotides agree with TRBD1. The CDR3 is 14 amino acids. Trimming removed 5 bases from V and 5 bases from J; junction bases left unmatched: 11. Germline CDR1 and CDR2: GTSNPN and SVGIG (reference sequence). The CDR3 protein is CAWEMRQGRYGYTF. The DNA for the CDR3 is TGTGCCTGGGAAATGAGACAGGGAAGGTATGGCTACACCTTC.

This clone has just a few counts. The sample contains more than one DNA sequence encoding this CDR3. This chain links TRBV7-9 with TRBJ2-7, with D perhaps TRBD1 (6 bases). The germline V and J ends were trimmed by 5 bases and 4 bases, with 9 bases remaining between them. Germline CDR1 SEHNR, CDR2 FQNEAQ (reference sequence). The CDR3 is 12 amino acids. CDR3 DNA sequence: TGTGCCAGCAGCCCAGGGGAGTACGAGCAGTACTTC. It specifies CASSPGEYEQYF.

The chain recombines TRBV7-6 with TRBJ2-3; tentatively, D is TRBD2 (6 bases). CDR1 and CDR2 from the germline V gene are SGHVS and FNYEAQ. The CDR3 totals 16 residues. V was shortened by 5 bases and J by 0 bases, with 15 bases between the two germline ends. DNA of the CDR3: TGTGCCAGCAGCCTTAGAGGGACTTCTAGCACAGATACGCAGTATTTT. Its protein product is CASSLRGTSSTDTQYF.

This clone was seen only once. This chain links TRBV2 with TRBJ2-2; 9 bases are shared with TRBD1. J was trimmed by 7 bases and V by 8 bases; bases with no gene match: 8. The germline V gene has CDR1 SNHLY and CDR2 FYNNEI. CDR3 length: 14 residues. This chain's CDR3 is CASRRGQGGGELFF. Written as DNA, the CDR3 is TGTGCCAGCCGACGGGGACAGGGTGGCGGGGAGCTGTTTTTT.

The chain is built from TRBV5-6 and TRBJ2-2, with a tentative D call TRBD1 (6 bases). The CDR3 is 14 residues long. From germline, CDR1 is SGHDT and CDR2 YYEEEE. V dropped 3 bases and J dropped 3 bases, with 9 bases sitting between them. The chain's CDR3 is CASSWGQDTGELFF. CDR3 DNA sequence: TGTGCCAGCAGCTGGGGACAAGACACCGGGGAGCTGTTTTTT.

This clone has only one observation. This chain connects TRBV19 to TRBJ1-2, with 7 bases matching TRBD1. In germline, CDR1 is LNHDA, CDR2 SQIVND (reference sequence). This CDR3 has 13 amino acids. V trimming: 5 bases; J trimming: 5 bases; junction bases outside the gene matches: 5. As DNA, the CDR3 is TGTGCCAGTAGTCCGACAGGGTATTATGGCTACACCTTC. It codes for CASSPTGYYGYTF.

V gene TRBV19 combines with J gene TRBJ1-2; possibly TRBD1 for D (6 bases). Trimming pared 8 bases from V and 8 bases from J, leaving 12 bases between. This CDR3 is 11 amino acids long. Germline V gene data show CDR1 as LNHDA and CDR2 as SQIVND (reference sequence). The CDR3 DNA is TGTGCCAGTCAAGGGGGAACGGGCTACACCTTC. Residues: CASQGGTGYTF. Looking up the rest from reference TRBV19 and TRBJ1-2 gives the full variable domain: DGGITQSPKYLFRKEGQNVTLSCEQNLNHDAMYWYRQDPGQGLRLIYYSQIVNDFQKGDIAEGYSVSREKKESFPLTVTSAQKNPTAFYLCASQGGTGYTFGSGTRLTVV.

CDR3 in amino acids: CASSTVVHNEQFF. In DNA, the CDR3 is TGTGCCAGCAGCACGGTCGTTCACAATGAGCAGTTCTTC. V gene TRBV7-9 combines with J gene TRBJ2-1; unclear D gene. This CDR3 contains 13 residues. Germline CDR1 is SEHNR and CDR2 is FQNEAQ (reference sequence). V was shortened by 5 bases and J by 5 bases, with 10 bases between the two germline ends. The full variable domain, rest sourced from reference TRBV7-9 and TRBJ2-1, is DTGVSQNPRHKITKRGQNVTFRCDPISEHNRLYWYRQTLGQGPEFLTYFQNEAQLEKSRLLSDRFSAERPKGSFSTLEIQRTEQGDSAMYLCASSTVVHNEQFFGPGTRLTVL.

This clone was counted a few times. The CDR3 reads CASSRTTGVISPLHF. DNA for the CDR3: TGCGCCAGCAGCCGGACGACAGGGGTTATTTCACCCCTCCACTTT. The rearrangement uses TRBV4-1 and TRBJ1-6; 8 nucleotides match TRBD1. The CDR3 contains 15 residues. V shed 4 bases and J 9 bases; nucleotides not matched to a gene: 8. From germline, CDR1 is MGHRA and CDR2 YSYEKL.

Regarding this clone: Compared with germline, one end of the junction differs, possibly owing to a read error. The chain combines TRBV4-1 with TRBJ2-2, with a possible D match to TRBD1 (6 bases). The CDR3 is 16 residues long. The germline CDR1 and CDR2 sequences are MGHRA and YSYEKL. The CDR3 protein is CASTQSLRGNTGELFF. The CDR3 DNA is TGCGCCAGCACCCAATCCCTCAGGGGGAACACCGGGGAGCTGTTTTTT.

The chain is built from TRBV5-1 and TRBJ1-1; TRBD1 aligns across 9 bases. The junction had 9 bases not matched to a gene; V was cut back by 4 bases and J by 5 bases. The CDR3 is 15 amino acids. Germline values: CDR1 SGHRS, CDR2 YFSETQ. CDR3 in DNA: TGCGCCAGCAGCAGAGGACAGGGGATAGGAACTGAAGCTTTCTTT. Its translation: CASSRGQGIGTEAFF.

J is TRBJ2-3 and V is TRBV6-1; 12 bases fit TRBD2. CDR1 and CDR2 from the germline V gene are MNHNS and SASEGT. J was trimmed by 8 bases and V by 4 bases; bases with no gene match: 10. The CDR3 contains 16 residues. The CDR3: CASSVRLAGESGTQYF. CDR3 nucleotide sequence: TGTGCCAGCAGTGTTAGACTAGCGGGGGAATCTGGTACGCAGTATTTT.

The chain combines TRBV5-4 with TRBJ2-1; 8 bases agree with TRBD2. V dropped 0 bases and J dropped 6; count of bases not matched to a gene: 5. Germline CDR1 reads SGHNT; CDR2 reads YYREEE (reference sequence). The CDR3 is 15 amino acids. DNA for the CDR3: TGTGCCAGCAGCTTGGGGCTAGCGGGTTCCAATGAGCAGTTCTTC. Translated, it gives CASSLGLAGSNEQFF.

The rearrangement links TRBV2 to TRBJ2-7; D ambiguous. Germline CDR1 and CDR2: SNHLY and FYNNEI. This CDR3 has 11 residues. V gave up 10 bases and J gave up 5 bases, with 12 bases separating them. The CDR3 reads CANRRENEQYF. Here the CDR3 DNA reads TGTGCCAACCGTCGAGAGAACGAGCAGTACTTC.

The V gene is TRBV27, the J gene TRBJ2-5, with 12 bases aligning to TRBD1. The CDR3 is 15 residues long. In germline, CDR1 is MNHEY, CDR2 SMNVEV (reference sequence). V shed 5 bases, J shed 5 bases, and the junction held 6 bases outside the gene matches. The CDR3 is CASSQGQGAGETQYF. The CDR3 DNA reads TGTGCCAGCAGTCAGGGACAGGGGGCGGGGGAGACCCAGTACTTC.

The rearrangement uses TRBV4-2 and TRBJ2-7, with 7 bases identical to TRBD1. Germline CDR1 and CDR2: LGHNA and YNFKEQ. This CDR3 has 14 amino acids. Losses at the gene ends were 3 bases for V and 4 bases for J; bases not matched to a gene: 6. The CDR3: CASSQGQTGYEQYF. The CDR3 coding sequence is TGTGCCAGCAGCCAGGGACAGACTGGATACGAGCAGTACTTC.

A few counts support this clone. The V call is TRBV2, the J call TRBJ2-7; 9 nucleotides agree with TRBD1. CDR3 length: 13 residues. Per germline, CDR1 SNHLY and CDR2 FYNNEI. V shed 11 bases and J 2 bases; nucleotides not matched to a gene: 7. CDR3 residues: CAVDGDRAYEQYF. Here the CDR3 DNA reads TGTGCCGTCGACGGGGACAGGGCCTACGAGCAGTACTTC.

This clone is a singleton in its sample. The chain joins TRBV10-3 to TRBJ1-3; D not resolved. In germline, CDR1 is ENHRY, CDR2 SYGVKD. This CDR3 has 12 amino acids. The germline V and J ends were trimmed by 3 bases and 4 bases, with 4 bases remaining between them. Here the CDR3 reads CAISEAGNTIYF. CDR3 DNA sequence: TGTGCCATCAGTGAAGCGGGAAACACCATATATTTT.

The chain joins TRBV6-1 to TRBJ2-7, with D uncertain. This CDR3 has 11 amino acids. The V gene lost 5 bases and the J gene lost 3 bases, with 5 bases spanning the gap. Germline CDR1 MNHNS, CDR2 SASEGT. This CDR3 is CASSSYYEQYF. CDR3 nucleotide sequence: TGTGCCAGCAGTTCTTACTACGAGCAGTACTTC.

This chain uses TRBV5-1 with TRBJ1-1; TRBD1 matches at 8 bases. Germline V lookup: CDR1 SGHRS, CDR2 YFSETQ. The CDR3 extends over 17 amino acids. V was clipped by 0 bases and J by 2 bases; unmatched bases: 9. The CDR3 here is CASSLESPGQVNTEAFF. DNA for the CDR3: TGCGCCAGCAGCTTGGAATCACCGGGACAGGTTAACACTGAAGCTTTCTTT.

A remark on this clone: At one end the junction does not follow the germline gene, possibly because of a read error. The chain recombines TRBV7-9 with TRBJ1-2; D not resolved. The CDR3 is 13 amino acids. Germline CDR1 and CDR2: SEHNR and FQNEAQ (reference sequence). CDR3 DNA sequence: TGTTCCAGCAGCCGAGACGGGAACTATGGCTACACCTTC. Residues: CSSSRDGNYGYTF.

The DNA of the CDR3 is TGCGCCAGCAGCAGCCAAGCAGCCAAAAACATTCAGTACTTC. Its protein product is CASSSQAAKNIQYF. J is TRBJ2-4 and V is TRBV5-1, with D unresolved. Trimming shortened V by 4 bases and J by 0 bases, and 8 bases separated the two germline ends. The CDR3 runs 14 residues. Germline V gene sequence: CDR1 SGHRS, CDR2 YFSETQ. The full variable domain, rest sourced from reference TRBV5-1 and TRBJ2-4, is KAGVTQTPRYLIKTRGQQVTLSCSPISGHRSVSWYQQTPGQGLQFLFEYFSETQRNKGNFPGRFSGRQFSNSRSEMNVSTLELGDSALYLCASSSQAAKNIQYFGAGTRLSVL.

The chain links TRBV11-1 to TRBJ2-3, with 8 bases matching TRBD2. The CDR3 is 15 residues long. Per the germline V gene, CDR1 is SGHAT and CDR2 is FQDESV (reference sequence). The V segment lost 5 bases and the J segment 0 bases; nucleotides outside the gene matches: 4. This CDR3 is CASSPLAGSTDTQYF. Written as DNA, the CDR3 is TGTGCCAGCAGCCCCTTAGCGGGGAGCACAGATACGCAGTATTTT.

V gene TRBV16 combines with J gene TRBJ1-5, with TRBD1 matching over 9 bases. CDR3 size: 16 residues. The V segment lost 4 bases and the J segment 0 bases; nucleotides outside the gene matches: 4. Germline assignment: CDR1 KGHSY and CDR2 FQNENV. The CDR3, as DNA: TGTGCCAGCAGCCTGGGACAGGGATATAGCAATCAGCCCCAGCATTTT. Translating it yields CASSLGQGYSNQPQHF.

This clone was detected once. This chain uses TRBV10-3 with TRBJ2-3, with a weak D call TRBD1 (6 bases). The CDR3 spans 16 residues. Trimming pared 2 bases from V and 1 base from J, leaving 13 bases between. Germline V gene data show CDR1 as ENHRY and CDR2 as SYGVKD. For the CDR3, the DNA is TGTGCCATCAGTGAGCCGGGACAAAGACGCACAGATACGCAGTATTTT. Amino acids: CAISEPGQRRTDTQYF.